This TCR beta chain was profiled in a study of blood T cell repertoires in COVID-19. At the level of the study: COVID-19 samples collected from the United States, Italy and Spain covered acute and convalescent phases.

The germline gives CDR1 SGHTS, CDR2 YDEGEE. The V and J ends lost 2 bases and 5 bases, in that order; junction bases with no gene match: 16. The CDR3 totals 18 residues. In the original workflow: Cell counts per sample came from amplifying reference gene primers. Sequencing was performed with immunoSEQ multiplex PCR; in TCRdb, only in-frame clones are kept and a portion is missing. V and J calls and clone size are given by that table; D and trimming were obtained from the DNA. The sample contains some 90,000 clones, roughly 90% of which appear only once. The sequence came from a man in his fifties with COVID-19, enrolled during active disease. Sequenced: peripheral blood. The rearrangement uses TRBV5-8 and TRBJ1-5; 7 nucleotides line up with TRBD1. CDR3 nucleotides: TGTGCCAGCAGCTTTGAGGTCTGGGGCAGGGGGAAACATCAGCCCCAGCATTTT. Amino acid sequence: CASSFEVWGRGKHQPQHF.